The sequence of this T cell receptor (beta chain) was determined in a study of blood T cell repertoires in COVID-19. Overall study context: The United States, Italy and Spain were the sources of the acute and convalescent COVID-19 samples. From T cells, B-cell-depleted T cells, or PBMCs came the material, which was cDNA or gDNA.

Germline CDR1 is SGHNT and CDR2 is YYREEE (reference sequence). The CDR3 is 17 residues long. The V gene end was trimmed by 3 bases and the J gene end by 4 bases; junction bases not matched to a gene: 16. Study processing details: Reference gene primer amplification gave nucleated cell count estimates. The table came from immunoSEQ multiplex PCR; TCRdb's copy has only in-frame clones and leaves some out. Clone size and V and J calls were adopted from that table, with D and trimming inferred from the DNA. The table records around 180,000 clones, 70% to 90% of them present only once. This receptor was obtained from a human donor with active or convalescent COVID-19. The donor label of this sample is uncertain. V is TRBV5-4 and J is TRBJ2-7; 7 nucleotides agree with TRBD2. The sample was peripheral blood. CDR3 loop: CASSSPKSSGGDYEQYF. CDR3 nucleotides: TGTGCCAGCAGCTCCCCGAAGTCGTCGGGGGGAGATTACGAGCAGTACTTC.